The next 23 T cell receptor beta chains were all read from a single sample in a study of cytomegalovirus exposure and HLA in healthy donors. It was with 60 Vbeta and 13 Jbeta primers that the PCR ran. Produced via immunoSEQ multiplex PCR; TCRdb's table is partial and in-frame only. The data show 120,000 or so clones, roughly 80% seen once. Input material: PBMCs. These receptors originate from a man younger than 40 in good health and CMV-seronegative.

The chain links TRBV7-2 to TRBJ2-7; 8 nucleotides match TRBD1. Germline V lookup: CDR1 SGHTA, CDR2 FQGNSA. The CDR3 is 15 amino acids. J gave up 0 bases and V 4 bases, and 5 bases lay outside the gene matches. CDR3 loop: CASSSGQDRSYEQYF. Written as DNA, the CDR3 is TGTGCCAGCAGCTCGGGACAGGACCGCTCCTACGAGCAGTACTTC.

CDR3 region: CASSLGGRAQYF. The CDR3 nucleotides are TGTGCCAGCAGCCTTGGAGGCCGCGCCCAGTACTTC. V usage is TRBV13 and J usage is TRBJ2-5; tentative D call: TRBD2 (5 bases). CDR3 length equals 12 residues. Trimming removed 5 bases at V and 9 bases at J, with 13 bases between. The germline gives CDR1 PRHDT, CDR2 FYEKMQ (reference sequence).

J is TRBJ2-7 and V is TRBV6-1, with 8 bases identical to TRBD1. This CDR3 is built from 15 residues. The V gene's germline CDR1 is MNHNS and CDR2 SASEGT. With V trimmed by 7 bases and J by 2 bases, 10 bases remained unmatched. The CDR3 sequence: CASNRDRLKTYEQYF. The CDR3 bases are TGTGCCAGCAACCGGGACAGGTTAAAGACCTACGAGCAGTACTTC.

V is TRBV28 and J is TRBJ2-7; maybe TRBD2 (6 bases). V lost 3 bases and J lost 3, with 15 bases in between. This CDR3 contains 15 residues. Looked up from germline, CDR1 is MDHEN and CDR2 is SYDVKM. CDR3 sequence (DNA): TGTGCCAGCAGTTTTAAGGGCTTGGGGGGCTACGAGCAGTACTTC. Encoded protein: CASSFKGLGGYEQYF.

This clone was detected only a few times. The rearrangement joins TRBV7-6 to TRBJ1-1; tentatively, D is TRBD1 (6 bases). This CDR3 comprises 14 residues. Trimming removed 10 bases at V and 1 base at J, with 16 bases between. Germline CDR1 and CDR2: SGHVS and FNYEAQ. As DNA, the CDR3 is TGTGCCACTCAACCCGGGACACCGAACACTGAAGCTTTCTTT. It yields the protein CATQPGTPNTEAFF.

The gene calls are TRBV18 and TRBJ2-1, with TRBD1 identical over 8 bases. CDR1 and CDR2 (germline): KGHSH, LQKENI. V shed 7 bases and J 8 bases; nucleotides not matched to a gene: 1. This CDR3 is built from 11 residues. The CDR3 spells CASLQGDEQFF. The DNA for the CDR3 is TGTGCCAGCTTACAGGGGGATGAGCAGTTCTTC.

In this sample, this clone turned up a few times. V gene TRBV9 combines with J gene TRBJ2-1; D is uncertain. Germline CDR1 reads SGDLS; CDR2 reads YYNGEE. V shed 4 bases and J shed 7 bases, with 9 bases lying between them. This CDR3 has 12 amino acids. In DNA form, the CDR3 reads TGTGCCAGCAGCCCCTCCCAGAATGAGCAGTTCTTC. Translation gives CASSPSQNEQFF.

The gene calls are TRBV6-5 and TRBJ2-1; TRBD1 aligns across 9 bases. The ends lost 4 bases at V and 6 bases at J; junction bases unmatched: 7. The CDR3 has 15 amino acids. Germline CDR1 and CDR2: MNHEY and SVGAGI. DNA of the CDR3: TGTGCCAGCAGTTCTCTACAGGGGGCGCGCAATGAGCAGTTCTTC. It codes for CASSSLQGARNEQFF.

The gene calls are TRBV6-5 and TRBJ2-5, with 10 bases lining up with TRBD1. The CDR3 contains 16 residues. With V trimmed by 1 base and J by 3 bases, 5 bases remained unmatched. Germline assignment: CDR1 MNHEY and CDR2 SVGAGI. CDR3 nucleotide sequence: TGTGCCAGCAGTTACTTACTGACAGGGGGCGAAGAGACCCAGTACTTC. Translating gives CASSYLLTGGEETQYF.

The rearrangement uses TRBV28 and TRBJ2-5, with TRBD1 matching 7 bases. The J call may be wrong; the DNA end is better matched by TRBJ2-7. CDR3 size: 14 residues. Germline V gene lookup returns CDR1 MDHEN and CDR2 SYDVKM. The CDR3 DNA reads TGTGCCAGCAGACCACCGGGACAGTACTACGAGCAGTACTTC. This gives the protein CASRPPGQYYEQYF.

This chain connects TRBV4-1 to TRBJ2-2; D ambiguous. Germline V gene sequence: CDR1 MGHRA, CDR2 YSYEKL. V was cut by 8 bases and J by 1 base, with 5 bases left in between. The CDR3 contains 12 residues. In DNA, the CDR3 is TGCGCCAGCCGACTGAACACCGGGGAGCTGTTTTTT. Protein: CASRLNTGELFF.

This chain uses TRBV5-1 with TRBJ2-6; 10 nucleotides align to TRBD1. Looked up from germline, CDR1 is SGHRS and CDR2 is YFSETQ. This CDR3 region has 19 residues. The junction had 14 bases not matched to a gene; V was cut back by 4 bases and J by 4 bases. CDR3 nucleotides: TGCGCCAGCAGCCATCCCGGGGACAGGGGCCCATCGGGGGCCAACGTCCTGACTTTC. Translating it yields CASSHPGDRGPSGANVLTF.

For the CDR3, the DNA is TGTGCCAGCAGGCAGGGTGGATACACTGAAGCTTTCTTT. Translated, it gives CASRQGGYTEAFF. The chain is built from TRBV7-9 and TRBJ1-1; D perhaps matches TRBD1 (5 bases). The CDR3 runs to 13 residues. The V gene's germline CDR1 is SEHNR and CDR2 FQNEAQ (reference sequence). V was cut by 6 bases and J by 3 bases, with 11 bases left in between.

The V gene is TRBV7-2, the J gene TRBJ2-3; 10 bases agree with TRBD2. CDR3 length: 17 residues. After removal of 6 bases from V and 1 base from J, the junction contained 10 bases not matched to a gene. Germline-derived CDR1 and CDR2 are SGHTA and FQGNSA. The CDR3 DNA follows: TGTGCCAGCAGGCCTCTAGCGGGGGAAGCCCGCACAGATACGCAGTATTTT. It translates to CASRPLAGEARTDTQYF.

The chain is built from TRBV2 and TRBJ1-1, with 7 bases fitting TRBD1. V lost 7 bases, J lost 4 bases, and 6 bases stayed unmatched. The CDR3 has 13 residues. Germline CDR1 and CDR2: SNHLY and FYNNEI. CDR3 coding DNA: TGTGCCAGCACTGATCCAGGGGGCACTGAAGCTTTCTTT. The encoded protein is CASTDPGGTEAFF.

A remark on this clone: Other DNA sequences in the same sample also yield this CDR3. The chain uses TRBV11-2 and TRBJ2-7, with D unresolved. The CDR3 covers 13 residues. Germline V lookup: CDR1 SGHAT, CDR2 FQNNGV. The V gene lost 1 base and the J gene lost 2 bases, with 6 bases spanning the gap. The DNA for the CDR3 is TGTGCCAGCAGCTTAGGACAAACCTACGAGCAGTACTTC. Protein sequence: CASSLGQTYEQYF.

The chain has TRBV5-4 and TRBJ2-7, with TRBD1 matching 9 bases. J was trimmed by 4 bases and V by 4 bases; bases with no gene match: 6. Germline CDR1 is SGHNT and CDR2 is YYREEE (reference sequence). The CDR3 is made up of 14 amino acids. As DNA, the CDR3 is TGTGCCAGCAGCGGGGGACAGGGAGTTTACGAGCAGTACTTC. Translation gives CASSGGQGVYEQYF.

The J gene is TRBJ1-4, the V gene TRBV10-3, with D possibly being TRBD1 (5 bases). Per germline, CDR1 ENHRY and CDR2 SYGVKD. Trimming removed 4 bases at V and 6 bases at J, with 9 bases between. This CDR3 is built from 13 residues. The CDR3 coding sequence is TGTGCCATCAGTGGGGGGGGAGATGAAAAACTGTTTTTT. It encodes CAISGGGDEKLFF.

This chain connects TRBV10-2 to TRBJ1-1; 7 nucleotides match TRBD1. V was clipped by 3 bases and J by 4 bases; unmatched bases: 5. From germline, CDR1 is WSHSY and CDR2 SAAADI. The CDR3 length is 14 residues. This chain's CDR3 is CASSDDRAGTEAFF. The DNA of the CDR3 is TGCGCCAGCAGTGATGACAGGGCGGGCACTGAAGCTTTCTTT.

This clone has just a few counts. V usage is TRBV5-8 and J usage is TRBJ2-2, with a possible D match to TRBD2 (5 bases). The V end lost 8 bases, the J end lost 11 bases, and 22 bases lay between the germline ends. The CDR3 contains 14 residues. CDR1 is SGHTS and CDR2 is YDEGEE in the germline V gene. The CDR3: CASRKRGIPDELFF. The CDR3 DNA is TGTGCCAGTAGGAAGAGAGGGATACCCGATGAGCTGTTTTTT. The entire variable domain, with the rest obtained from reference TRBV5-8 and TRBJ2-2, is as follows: EAGVTQSPTHLIKTRGQQATLRCSPISGHTSVYWYQQALGLGLQFLLWYDEGEERNRGNFPPRFSGRQFPNYSSELNVNALELEDSALYLCASRKRGIPDELFFGEGSRLTVL.

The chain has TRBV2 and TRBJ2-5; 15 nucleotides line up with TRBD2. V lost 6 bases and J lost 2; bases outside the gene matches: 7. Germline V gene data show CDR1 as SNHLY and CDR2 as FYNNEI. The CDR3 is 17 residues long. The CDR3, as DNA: TGTGCCAGCAGGAGAGGGACTAGCGGGGGGCGGCAAGAGACCCAGTACTTC. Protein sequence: CASRRGTSGGRQETQYF. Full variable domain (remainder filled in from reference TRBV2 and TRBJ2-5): EPEVTQTPSHQVTQMGQEVILRCVPISNHLYFYWYRQILGQKVEFLVSFYNNEISEKSEIFDDQFSVERPDGSNFTLKIRSTKLEDSAMYFCASRRGTSGGRQETQYFGPGTRLLVL.

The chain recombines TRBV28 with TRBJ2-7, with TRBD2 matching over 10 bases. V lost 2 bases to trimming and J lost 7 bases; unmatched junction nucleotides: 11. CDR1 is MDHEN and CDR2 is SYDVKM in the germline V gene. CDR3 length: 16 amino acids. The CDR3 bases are TGTGCCAGCAGTTTAGTTTTTCCTAGCGGGGGTGGAGAGCAGTACTTC. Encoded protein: CASSLVFPSGGGEQYF.

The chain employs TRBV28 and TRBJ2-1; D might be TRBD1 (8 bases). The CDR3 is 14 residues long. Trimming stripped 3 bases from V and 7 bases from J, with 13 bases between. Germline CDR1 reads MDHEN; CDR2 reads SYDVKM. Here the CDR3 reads CASSFRGRGNEQFF. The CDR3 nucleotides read TGTGCCAGCAGTTTCAGGGGGCGGGGGAATGAGCAGTTCTTC.